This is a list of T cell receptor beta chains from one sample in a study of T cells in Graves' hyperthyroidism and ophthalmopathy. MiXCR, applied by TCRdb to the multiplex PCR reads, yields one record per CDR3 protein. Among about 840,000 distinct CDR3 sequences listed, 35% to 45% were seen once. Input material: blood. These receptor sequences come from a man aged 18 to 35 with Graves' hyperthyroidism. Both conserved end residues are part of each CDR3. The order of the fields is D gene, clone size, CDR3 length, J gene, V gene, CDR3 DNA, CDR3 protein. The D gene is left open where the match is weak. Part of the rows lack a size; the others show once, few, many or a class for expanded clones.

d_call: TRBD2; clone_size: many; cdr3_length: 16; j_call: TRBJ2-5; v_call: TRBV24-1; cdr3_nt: TGTGCCACCAGTGATAGGGTAGCGGGAGGGTTGGAGACCCAGTGCTTC; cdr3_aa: CATSDRVAGGLETQCF
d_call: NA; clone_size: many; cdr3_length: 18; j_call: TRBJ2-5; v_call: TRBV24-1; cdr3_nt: TGTGCCACCAGTGGGACCACCTCGACGCGGGCATTTCAAGAGACCCAGTACTTC; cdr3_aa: CATSGTTSTRAFQETQYF
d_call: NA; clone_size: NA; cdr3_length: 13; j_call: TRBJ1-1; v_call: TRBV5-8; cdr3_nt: TGTGCCAGCAGGATATCGACAGACCCTGAAGCTTTCTTT; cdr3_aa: CASRISTDPEAFF
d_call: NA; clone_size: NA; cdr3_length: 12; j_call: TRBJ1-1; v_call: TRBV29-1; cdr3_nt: TGCAGCGTTCTGGGGGGTAAGGCTGAAGCTTTCTTT; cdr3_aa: CSVLGGKAEAFF
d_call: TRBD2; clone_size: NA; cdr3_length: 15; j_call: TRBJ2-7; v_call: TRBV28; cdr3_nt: TGTGCCAGCAGTTCCCGACTAGCGAGGACCTACGAGCAGTACTTC; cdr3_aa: CASSSRLARTYEQYF
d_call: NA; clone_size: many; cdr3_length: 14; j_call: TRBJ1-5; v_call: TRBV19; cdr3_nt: TGTGCCAGTAGTACCCGGGACGCCAATCAGCCCCAGCATTTT; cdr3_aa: CASSTRDANQPQHF
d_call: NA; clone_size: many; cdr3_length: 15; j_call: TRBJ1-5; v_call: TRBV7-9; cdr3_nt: TGTGCCAGCAGCTTTCCGGGAGTTAGCAATCAGCCCCAGCATTTT; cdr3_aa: CASSFPGVSNQPQHF
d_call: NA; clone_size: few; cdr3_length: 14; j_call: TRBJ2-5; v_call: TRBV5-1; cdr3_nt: TGCGCCAGCAGCTTGGCTCAGGCTACAGAGACCCAGTACTTC; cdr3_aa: CASSLAQATETQYF
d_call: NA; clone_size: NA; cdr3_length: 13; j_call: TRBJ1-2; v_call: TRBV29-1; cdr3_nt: TGCAGCGGCACAGGGTTCGGAATCTATGGCTACACCTTC; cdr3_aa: CSGTGFGIYGYTF
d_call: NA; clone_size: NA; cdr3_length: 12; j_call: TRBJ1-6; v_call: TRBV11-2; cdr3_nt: TGTGCCAGCAGCTTCAATAATTCACCCCTCCACTTT; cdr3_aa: CASSFNNSPLHF
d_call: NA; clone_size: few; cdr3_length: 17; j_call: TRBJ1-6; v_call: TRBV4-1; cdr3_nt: TGCGCCAGCAGCCAAGAGGCCAGGGAAATTGCTAATTCACCCCTCCACTTT; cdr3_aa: CASSQEAREIANSPLHF
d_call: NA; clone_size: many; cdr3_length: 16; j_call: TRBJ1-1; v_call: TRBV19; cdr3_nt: TGTGCCAGTAGTATCATTATGGGGAGGGGAAACACTGAAGCTTTCTTT; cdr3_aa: CASSIIMGRGNTEAFF
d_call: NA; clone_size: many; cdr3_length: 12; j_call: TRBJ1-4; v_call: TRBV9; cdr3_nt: TGTGCCAGCAGCCCAGCGGAAGAAAAACTGTTTTTT; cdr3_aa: CASSPAEEKLFF
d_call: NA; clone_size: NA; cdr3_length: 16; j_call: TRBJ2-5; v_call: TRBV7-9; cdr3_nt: TGTGCCAGCAGCCAAGGAGAGTTTCGTAACCAAGAGACCCAGTACTTC; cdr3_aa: CASSQGEFRNQETQYF
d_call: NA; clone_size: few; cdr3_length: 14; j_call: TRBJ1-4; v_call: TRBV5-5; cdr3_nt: TGTGCCAGCAGCTTCCTAGCGGGGACTGAAAAACTGTTTTTT; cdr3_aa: CASSFLAGTEKLFF
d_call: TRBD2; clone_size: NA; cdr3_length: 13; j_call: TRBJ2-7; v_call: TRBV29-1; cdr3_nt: TGCAGCGCTGGAGGACTAGCGGCCTACGAGCAGTACTTC; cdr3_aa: CSAGGLAAYEQYF
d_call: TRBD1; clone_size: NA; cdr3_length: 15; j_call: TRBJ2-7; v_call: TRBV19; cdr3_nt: TGTGCCAGTAGTACGCGGACAGGGACGAAATACGAGCAGTACTTC; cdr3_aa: CASSTRTGTKYEQYF
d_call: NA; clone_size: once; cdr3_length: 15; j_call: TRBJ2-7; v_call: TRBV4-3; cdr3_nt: TGCGCCAGCAGCCAAGATCTGGGCGGGATCTTAGAGCAGTACTTC; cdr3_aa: CASSQDLGGILEQYF
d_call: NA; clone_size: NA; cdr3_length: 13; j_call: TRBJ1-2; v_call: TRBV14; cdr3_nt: TGTGCCAGCAGCCCCTCTTTAGGGGACGGCTACACCTTC; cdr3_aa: CASSPSLGDGYTF
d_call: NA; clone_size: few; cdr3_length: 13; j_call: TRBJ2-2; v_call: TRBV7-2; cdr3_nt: TGTGCCAGCGAGGACACGCGGACCGGGGAGCTGTTTTTT; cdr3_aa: CASEDTRTGELFF
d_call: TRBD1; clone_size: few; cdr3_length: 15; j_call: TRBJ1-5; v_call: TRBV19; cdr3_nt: TGTGCCAGTAGCCGGGACAGGGTTCCAAATCAGCCCCAGCATTTT; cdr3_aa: CASSRDRVPNQPQHF
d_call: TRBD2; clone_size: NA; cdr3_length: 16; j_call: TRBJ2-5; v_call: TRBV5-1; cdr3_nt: TGCGCCAGCAGCGACCTTAGCGGGGGGCCGGGAGAGACCCAGTACTTC; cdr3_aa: CASSDLSGGPGETQYF
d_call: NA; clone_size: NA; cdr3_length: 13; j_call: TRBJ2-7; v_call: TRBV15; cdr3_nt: TGTGCCACCAGCAGAGATGTCGCTTACGAGCAGTACTTC; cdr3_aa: CATSRDVAYEQYF
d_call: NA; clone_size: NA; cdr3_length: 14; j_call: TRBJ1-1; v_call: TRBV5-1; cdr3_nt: TGCGCCAGCAGCTCCTTCAAGACGAACACTGAAGCTTTCTTT; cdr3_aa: CASSSFKTNTEAFF
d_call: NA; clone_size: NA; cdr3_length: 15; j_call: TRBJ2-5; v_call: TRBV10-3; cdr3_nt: TGTGCCAGCAGTTACTTGGCGGGGCATCAAGAGACCCAGTACTTC; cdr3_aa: CASSYLAGHQETQYF
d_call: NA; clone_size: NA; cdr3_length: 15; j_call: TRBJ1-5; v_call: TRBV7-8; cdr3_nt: TGTGCCAGCAGCTTAGAACTCTTTAGCAATCAGCCCCAGCATTTT; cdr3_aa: CASSLELFSNQPQHF
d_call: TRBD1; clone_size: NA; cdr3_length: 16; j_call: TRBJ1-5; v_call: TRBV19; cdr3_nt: TGTGCCAGCAGGGGGGGGGGACAGGCTAAAAATCAGCCCCAGCATTTT; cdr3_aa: CASRGGGQAKNQPQHF
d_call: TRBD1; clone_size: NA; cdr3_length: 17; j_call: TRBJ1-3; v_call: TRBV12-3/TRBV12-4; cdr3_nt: TGTGCCAGCAGTCCCCGGGACAGGGAGTATTTTGGAAACACCATATATTTT; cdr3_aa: CASSPRDREYFGNTIYF
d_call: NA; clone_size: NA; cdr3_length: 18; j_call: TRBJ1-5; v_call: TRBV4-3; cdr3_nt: TGCGCCAGCAGCCAAGGGTTGGGGGGGGTAATGAGCAATCAGCCCCAGCATTTT; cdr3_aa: CASSQGLGGVMSNQPQHF
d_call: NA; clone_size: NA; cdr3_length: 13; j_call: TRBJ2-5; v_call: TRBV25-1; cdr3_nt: TGTGCCAGCAGGGTTGGCCTTGGGGAGACCCAGTACTTC; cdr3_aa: CASRVGLGETQYF
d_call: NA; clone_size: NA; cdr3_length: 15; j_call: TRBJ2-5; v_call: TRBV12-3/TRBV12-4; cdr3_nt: TGTGCCAGCAGCCCCACCCCCACAGGAGAAGAGACCCAGTACTTC; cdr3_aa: CASSPTPTGEETQYF
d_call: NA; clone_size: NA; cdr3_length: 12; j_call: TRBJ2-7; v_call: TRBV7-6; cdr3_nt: TGTGCCAGCAGCTTTGAAGCTCCCGAGCAGTACTTC; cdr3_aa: CASSFEAPEQYF
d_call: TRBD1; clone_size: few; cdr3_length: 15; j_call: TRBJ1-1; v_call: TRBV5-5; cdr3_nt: TGTGCCAGCAGCGAAACCGGGACAGGGTTAGCTGAAGCTTTCTTT; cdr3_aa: CASSETGTGLAEAFF
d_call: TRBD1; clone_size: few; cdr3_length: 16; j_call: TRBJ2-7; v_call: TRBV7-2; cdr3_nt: TGTGCCAGCAGCCCCCGGACAGGGGGCGCGGCCTACGAGCAGTACTTC; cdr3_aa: CASSPRTGGAAYEQYF
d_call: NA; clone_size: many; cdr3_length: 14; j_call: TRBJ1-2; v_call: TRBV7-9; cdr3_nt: TGTGCCAGCAGCTTGGACACCTACGAGCATGGCTACACCTTC; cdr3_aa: CASSLDTYEHGYTF
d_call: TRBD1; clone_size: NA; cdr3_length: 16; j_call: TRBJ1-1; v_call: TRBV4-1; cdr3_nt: TGCGCCAGCAGCCAAGTGCCCGGGACAGAGAACACTGAAGCTTTCTTT; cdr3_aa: CASSQVPGTENTEAFF
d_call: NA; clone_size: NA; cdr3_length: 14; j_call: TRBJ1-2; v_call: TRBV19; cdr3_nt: TGTGCCAGTAGCCCTGGGGCAGGTGTGAAGGGCTACACCTTC; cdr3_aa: CASSPGAGVKGYTF
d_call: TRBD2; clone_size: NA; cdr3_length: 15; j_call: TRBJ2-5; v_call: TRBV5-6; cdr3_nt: TGTGCCAGCAGCTTTCCGCGGGAGGGCCAAGAGACCCAGTACTTC; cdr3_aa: CASSFPREGQETQYF
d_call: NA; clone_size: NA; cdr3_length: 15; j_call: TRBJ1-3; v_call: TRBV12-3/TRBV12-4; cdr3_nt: TGTGCCAGCACCCCATCTGGGAGAGGAGGAAACACCATATATTTT; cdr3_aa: CASTPSGRGGNTIYF
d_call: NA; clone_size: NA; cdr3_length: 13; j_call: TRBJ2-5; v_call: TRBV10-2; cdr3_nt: TGCGCCAGCAGGACTGGGGCTCAAGAGACCCAGTACTTC; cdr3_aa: CASRTGAQETQYF
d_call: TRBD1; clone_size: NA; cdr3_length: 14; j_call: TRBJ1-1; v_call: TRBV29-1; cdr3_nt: TGCAGCGTCCAAACAGGGGCGCTGGGCACTGAAGCTTTCTTT; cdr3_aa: CSVQTGALGTEAFF